This TCR beta chain is drawn from a study of CD8 T cells in ankylosing spondylitis. CDR1 is MDHEN, CDR2 SYDVKM, per germline. This CDR3 is 14 amino acids long. Trimming at V came to 7 bases and at J to 7 bases, leaving 6 bases not matched to a gene. This clonotype was seen only a few times. Its target is unknown. Points from the study as a whole: Disease-linked clones, CD8+, were relatively rare in peripheral blood.

Quantitative 5'-RACE with molecular barcodes generated TCR beta libraries. Using its own MiXCR run on the 5' RACE reads, TCRdb lists one record per CDR3 protein. The data show approximately 250,000 distinct CDR3 sequences, roughly 8% seen once. This sequence originates from a female donor with ankylosing spondylitis or in good health (not recorded which). The chain couples TRBV28 to TRBJ2-2; 10 positions match TRBD2. Sequencing was carried out using blood, either unsorted or a sorted T cell fraction (not recorded which). The CDR3 DNA is TGTGCCAGCACCCAAAGCGGGAGGGGCGGGGAGCTGTTTTTT. Translation: CASTQSGRGGELFF.